This is a list of T cell receptor beta chains from one sample in a study of T cells in Graves' hyperthyroidism and ophthalmopathy. TCRdb redid the calling of the multiplex PCR reads with MiXCR, one entry per CDR3 protein. The table has 350,000 or so distinct CDR3 sequences, 15% to 20% seen once. The specimen was blood. These receptors all come from a woman in her forties with Graves' ophthalmopathy. Each CDR3 is given without its conserved first and last residue. Each record gives: J gene, V gene, CDR3 length, CDR3 protein.

>TRBJ1-1|TRBV5-1|14
ASSLVGRVGSTEAF
>TRBJ1-2|TRBV7-2|12
ASSLFSGTEGYT
>TRBJ2-2|TRBV6-5|14
ASSYEGAGNTGELF
>TRBJ1-1|TRBV5-1|12
ASSLLKVDTEAF
>TRBJ2-5|TRBV7-2|14
ASSRGGGGFQETQY
>TRBJ2-3|TRBV12-3/TRBV12-4|11
ASSRAFADTQY
>TRBJ2-5|TRBV9|14
ASSVAGTSGSETQY
>TRBJ1-5|TRBV19|15
ASSQGVRQVRNQPQH
>TRBJ2-5|TRBV6-5|15
ASSTTSGRGAGETQY
>TRBJ2-3|TRBV28|13
ASSLGSPTPDTQY
>TRBJ2-6|TRBV5-1|16
ASSLRPHSSSGANVLT
>TRBJ2-7|TRBV6-5|13
ASSNQDRGLYEQY
>TRBJ2-7|TRBV12-3/TRBV12-4|9
AGSFGDEQY
>TRBJ2-7|TRBV20-1|14
SARDGGQGAGYEQY
>TRBJ2-7|TRBV20-1|10
SATTPAYEQY
>TRBJ2-1|TRBV6-5|11
ASEPGGANEQF
>TRBJ2-7|TRBV29-1|12
SVEGTRDSYEQY
>TRBJ2-2|TRBV12-3/TRBV12-4|11
ASKELYAGELF
>TRBJ1-2|TRBV6-1|12
ASSATGGAAGYT
>TRBJ1-5|TRBV18|13
ASSPGTGPVGPQH
>TRBJ2-7|TRBV11-1|17
ASSLGVTTGILGSYEQY
>TRBJ1-1|TRBV6-1|11
ASHGWGGTEAF
>TRBJ1-5|TRBV28|13
ASRQQGSLNQPQH
>TRBJ1-1|TRBV12-3/TRBV12-4|10
ASMIDRGWAF
>TRBJ2-7|TRBV28|11
ASSFREAYEQY
>TRBJ2-7|TRBV6-1|13
ASSGRLAGSYEQY
>TRBJ1-2|TRBV12-3/TRBV12-4|12
ASSSGQGRGGYT
>TRBJ2-7|TRBV5-1|12
ASSLRDNSYEQY